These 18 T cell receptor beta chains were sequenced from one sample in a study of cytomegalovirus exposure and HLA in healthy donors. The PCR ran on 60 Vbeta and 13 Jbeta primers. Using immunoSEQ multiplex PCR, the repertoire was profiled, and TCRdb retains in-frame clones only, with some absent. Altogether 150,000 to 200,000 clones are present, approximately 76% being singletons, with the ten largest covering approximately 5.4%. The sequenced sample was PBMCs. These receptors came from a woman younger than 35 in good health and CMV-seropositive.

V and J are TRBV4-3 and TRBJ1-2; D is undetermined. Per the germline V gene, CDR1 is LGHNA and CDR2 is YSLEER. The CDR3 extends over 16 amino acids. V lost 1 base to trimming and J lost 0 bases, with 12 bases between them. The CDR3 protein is CASSQGVATANYGYTF. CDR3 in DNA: TGCGCCAGCAGCCAAGGGGTGGCCACAGCTAACTATGGCTACACCTTC.

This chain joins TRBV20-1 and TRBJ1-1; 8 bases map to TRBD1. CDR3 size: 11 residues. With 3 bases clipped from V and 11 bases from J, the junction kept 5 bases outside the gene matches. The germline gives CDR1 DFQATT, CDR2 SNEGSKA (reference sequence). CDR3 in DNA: TGCAGTGCTAGCCCGGACAGGGTGGCTTTCTTT. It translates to CSASPDRVAFF.

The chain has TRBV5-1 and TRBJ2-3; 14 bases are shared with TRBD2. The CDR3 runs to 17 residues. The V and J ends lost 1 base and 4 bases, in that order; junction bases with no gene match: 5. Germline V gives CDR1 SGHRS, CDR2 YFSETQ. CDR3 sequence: CASSLTRLAGGSDTQYF. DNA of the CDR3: TGCGCCAGCAGCTTGACCAGACTAGCGGGGGGGTCAGATACGCAGTATTTT.

The DNA for the CDR3 is TGTGCCACCAAGGCTGGGACTAGCGGCTACAATGAGCAGTTCTTC. Translating it yields CATKAGTSGYNEQFF. This chain joins TRBV19 and TRBJ2-1; 11 bases are shared with TRBD2. Looked up from germline, CDR1 is LNHDA and CDR2 is SQIVND (reference sequence). The V gene end was trimmed by 10 bases and the J gene end by 3 bases; junction bases not matched to a gene: 8. The CDR3 covers 15 residues. Looking up the rest from reference TRBV19 and TRBJ2-1 gives the full variable domain: DGGITQSPKYLFRKEGQNVTLSCEQNLNHDAMYWYRQDPGQGLRLIYYSQIVNDFQKGDIAEGYSVSREKKESFPLTVTSAQKNPTAFYLCATKAGTSGYNEQFFGPGTRLTVL.

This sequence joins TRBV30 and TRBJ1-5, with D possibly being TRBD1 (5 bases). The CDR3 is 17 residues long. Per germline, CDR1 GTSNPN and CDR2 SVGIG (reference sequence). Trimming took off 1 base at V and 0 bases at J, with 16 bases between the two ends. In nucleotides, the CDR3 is TGTGCCTGGAGTGCATCACGGGGGTCCTATAGCAATCAGCCCCAGCATTTT. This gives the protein CAWSASRGSYSNQPQHF.

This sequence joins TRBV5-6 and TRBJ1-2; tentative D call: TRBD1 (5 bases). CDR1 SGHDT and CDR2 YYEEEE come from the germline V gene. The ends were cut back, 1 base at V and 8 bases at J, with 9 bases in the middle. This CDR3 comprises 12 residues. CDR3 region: CASSLRAGGYTF. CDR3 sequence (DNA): TGTGCCAGCAGCTTGAGGGCAGGGGGCTACACCTTC.

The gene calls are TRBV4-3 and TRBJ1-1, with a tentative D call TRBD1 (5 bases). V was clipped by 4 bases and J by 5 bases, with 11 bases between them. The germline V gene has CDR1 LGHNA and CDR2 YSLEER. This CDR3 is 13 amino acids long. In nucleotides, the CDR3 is TGCGCCAGCAGCCGTAGACAGACTACTGAAGCTTTCTTT. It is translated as CASSRRQTTEAFF.

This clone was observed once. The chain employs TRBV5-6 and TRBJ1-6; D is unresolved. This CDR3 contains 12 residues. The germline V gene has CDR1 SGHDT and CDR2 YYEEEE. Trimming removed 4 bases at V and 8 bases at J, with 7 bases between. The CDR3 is CASSNQDSPLHF. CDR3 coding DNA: TGTGCCAGCAGCAACCAGGATTCACCCCTCCACTTT.

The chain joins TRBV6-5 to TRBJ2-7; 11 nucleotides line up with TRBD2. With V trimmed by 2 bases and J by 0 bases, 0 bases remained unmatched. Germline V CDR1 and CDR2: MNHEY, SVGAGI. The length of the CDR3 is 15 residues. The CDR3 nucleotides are TGTGCCAGCAGTTACGGACTAGCGGGCTCCTACGAGCAGTACTTC. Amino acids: CASSYGLAGSYEQYF.

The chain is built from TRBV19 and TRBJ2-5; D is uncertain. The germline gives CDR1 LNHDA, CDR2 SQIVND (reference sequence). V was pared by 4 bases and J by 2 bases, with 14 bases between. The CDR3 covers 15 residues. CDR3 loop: CASSKESLIQETQYF. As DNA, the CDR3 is TGTGCCAGTAGTAAAGAGAGTCTTATTCAAGAGACCCAGTACTTC. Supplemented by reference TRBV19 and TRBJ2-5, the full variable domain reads DGGITQSPKYLFRKEGQNVTLSCEQNLNHDAMYWYRQDPGQGLRLIYYSQIVNDFQKGDIAEGYSVSREKKESFPLTVTSAQKNPTAFYLCASSKESLIQETQYFGPGTRLLVL.

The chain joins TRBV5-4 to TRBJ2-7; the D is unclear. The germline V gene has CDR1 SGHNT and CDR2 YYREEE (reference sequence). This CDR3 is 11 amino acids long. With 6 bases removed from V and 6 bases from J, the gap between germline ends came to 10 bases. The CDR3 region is CASTQGVEQYF. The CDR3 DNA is TGTGCCAGCACACAAGGAGTCGAGCAGTACTTC.

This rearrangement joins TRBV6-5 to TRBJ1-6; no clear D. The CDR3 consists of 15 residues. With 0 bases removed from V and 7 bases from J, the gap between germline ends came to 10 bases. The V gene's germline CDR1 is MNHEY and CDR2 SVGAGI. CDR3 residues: CASSYSWALNSPLHF. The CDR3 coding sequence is TGTGCCAGCAGTTACTCGTGGGCATTGAATTCACCCCTCCACTTT.

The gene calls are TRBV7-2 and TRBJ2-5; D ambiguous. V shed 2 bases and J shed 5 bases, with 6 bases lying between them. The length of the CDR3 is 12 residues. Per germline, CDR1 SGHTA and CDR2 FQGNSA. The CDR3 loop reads CASSLSLETQYF. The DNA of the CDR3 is TGTGCCAGCAGCTTATCCTTGGAGACCCAGTACTTC.

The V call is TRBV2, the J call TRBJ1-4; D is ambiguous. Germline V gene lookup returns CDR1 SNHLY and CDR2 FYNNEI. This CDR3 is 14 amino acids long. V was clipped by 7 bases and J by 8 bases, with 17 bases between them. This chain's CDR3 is CASTQQSGDEKLFF. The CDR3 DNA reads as TGTGCCAGCACCCAACAGAGTGGCGACGAAAAACTGTTTTTT.

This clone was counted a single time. As DNA, the CDR3 is TGTGCCTGGAAGGACAGGACCTACGAGCAGTACTTC. Encoded protein: CAWKDRTYEQYF. The chain couples TRBV30 to TRBJ2-7, with 7 bases fitting TRBD1. Unmatched junction bases numbered 2, after V lost 4 bases and J lost 2 bases. The germline CDR1 and CDR2 sequences are GTSNPN and SVGIG (reference sequence). This CDR3 has 12 residues.

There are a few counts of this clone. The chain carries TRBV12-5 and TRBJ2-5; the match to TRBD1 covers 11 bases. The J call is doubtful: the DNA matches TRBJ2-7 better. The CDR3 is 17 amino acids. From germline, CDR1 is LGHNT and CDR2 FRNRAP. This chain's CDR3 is CASGSGTGGILNYEQYF. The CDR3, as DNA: TGTGCTAGTGGTTCCGGGACAGGGGGAATACTTAACTACGAGCAGTACTTC.

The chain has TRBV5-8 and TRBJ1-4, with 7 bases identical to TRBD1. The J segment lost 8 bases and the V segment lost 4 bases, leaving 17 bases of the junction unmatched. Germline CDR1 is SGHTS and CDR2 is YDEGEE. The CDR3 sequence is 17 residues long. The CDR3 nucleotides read TGTGCCAGCAGCCTTGGGCCTTCCTGGGCAGGGGGGGAAAAACTGTTTTTT. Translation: CASSLGPSWAGGEKLFF.

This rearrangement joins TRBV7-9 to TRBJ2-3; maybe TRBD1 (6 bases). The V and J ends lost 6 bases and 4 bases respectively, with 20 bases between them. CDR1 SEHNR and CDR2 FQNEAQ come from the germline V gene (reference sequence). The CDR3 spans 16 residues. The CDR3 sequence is CASSLLQGIPADTQYF. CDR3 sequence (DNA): TGTGCCAGCAGTTTACTACAGGGAATTCCAGCAGATACGCAGTATTTT.